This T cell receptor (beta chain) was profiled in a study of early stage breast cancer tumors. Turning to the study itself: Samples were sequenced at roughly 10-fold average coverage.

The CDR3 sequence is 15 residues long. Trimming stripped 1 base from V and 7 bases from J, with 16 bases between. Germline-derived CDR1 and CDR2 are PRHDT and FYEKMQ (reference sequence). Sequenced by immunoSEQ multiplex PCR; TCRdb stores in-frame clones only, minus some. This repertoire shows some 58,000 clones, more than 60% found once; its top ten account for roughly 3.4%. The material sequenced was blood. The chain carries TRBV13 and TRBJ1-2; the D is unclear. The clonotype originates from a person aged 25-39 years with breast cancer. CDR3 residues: CASSLASSRWGGYTF. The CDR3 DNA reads TGTGCCAGCAGCTTAGCATCCTCCCGGTGGGGTGGCTACACCTTC.